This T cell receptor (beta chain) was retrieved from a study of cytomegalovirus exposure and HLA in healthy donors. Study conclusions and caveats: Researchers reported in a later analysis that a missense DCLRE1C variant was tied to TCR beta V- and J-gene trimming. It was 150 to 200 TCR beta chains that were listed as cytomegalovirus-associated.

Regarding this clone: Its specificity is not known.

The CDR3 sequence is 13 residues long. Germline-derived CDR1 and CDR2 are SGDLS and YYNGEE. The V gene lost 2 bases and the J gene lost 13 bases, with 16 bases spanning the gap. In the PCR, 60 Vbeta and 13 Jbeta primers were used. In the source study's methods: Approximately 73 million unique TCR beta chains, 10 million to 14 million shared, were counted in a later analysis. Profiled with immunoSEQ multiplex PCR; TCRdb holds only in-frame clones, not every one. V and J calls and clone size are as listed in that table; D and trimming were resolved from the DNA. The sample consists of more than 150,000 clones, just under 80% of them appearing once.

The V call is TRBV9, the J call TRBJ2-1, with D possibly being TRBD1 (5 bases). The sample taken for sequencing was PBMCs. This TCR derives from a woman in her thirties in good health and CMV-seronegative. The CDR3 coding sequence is TGTGCCAGCAGCGTCGGTGGGCAGGGTGAACAGTTCTTC. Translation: CASSVGGQGEQFF. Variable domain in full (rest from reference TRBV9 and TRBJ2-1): DSGVTQTPKHLITATGQRVTLRCSPRSGDLSVYWYQQSLDQGLQFLIQYYNGEERAKGNILERFSAQQFPDLHSELNLSSLELGDSALYFCASSVGGQGEQFFGPGTRLTVL.